These 10 T cell receptor beta chains share one sample of origin, sequenced in a study of T-cell reconstitution after alpha-beta-depleted transplantation in children. For TCRbeta, the library was prepared with unique molecular identifiers. TCRdb ran MiXCR on the PCR reads and lists one entry per CDR3 protein. The profile shows some 530,000 distinct CDR3 sequences, roughly an eighth of them singletons. The sample was PBMCs from the stem cell graft donor, taken from the stem cell graft. All receptors come from a human donor who donated a stem cell graft to a child with combined immunodeficiency.

CDR3 residues: CASRVWGYNQPQHF. For the CDR3, the DNA is TGTGCCAGCAGAGTTTGGGGTTACAATCAGCCCCAGCATTTT. The gene calls are TRBV6-2 or TRBV6-3 and TRBJ1-5; D is ambiguous. The V end lost 6 bases, the J end lost 3 bases, and 12 bases lay between the germline ends. Germline assignment: CDR1 MNHEY and CDR2 SVGEGT. This CDR3 is built from 14 residues.

In nucleotides, the CDR3 is TGTGCCAGCAGTTTACTAGCGGGTGTGGGAGATACGCAGTATTTT. Its translation is CASSLLAGVGDTQYF. The chain uses TRBV6-2 or TRBV6-3 and TRBJ2-3; 9 nucleotides line up with TRBD2. The CDR3 sequence is 15 residues long. CDR1 and CDR2 (germline): MNHEY, SVGEGT. After removal of 4 bases from V and 5 bases from J, the junction contained 7 bases not matched to a gene.

This clonotype was detected many times. J is TRBJ1-6 and V is TRBV20-1, with D possibly being TRBD1 (5 bases). Trimming took off 8 bases at V and 8 bases at J, with 16 bases between the two ends. Germline V gene data show CDR1 as DFQATT and CDR2 as SNEGSKA (reference sequence). This CDR3 is 13 amino acids long. The CDR3 nucleotides read TGCAGTACTCCGCGGGGCTCGGATTCACCCCTCCACTTT. As protein: CSTPRGSDSPLHF.

This clonotype was seen a few times. The chain combines TRBV7-6 with TRBJ2-5; D gene ambiguous. Germline CDR1 and CDR2: SGHVS and FNYEAQ. Between the trimmed V and J ends, which lost 2 bases and 5 bases, there was a span of 9 bases. This CDR3 contains 13 residues. The CDR3 here is CASSLNLGETQYF. In DNA form, the CDR3 reads TGTGCCAGCAGCTTAAATTTAGGGGAGACCCAGTACTTC.

V usage is TRBV6-1 and J usage is TRBJ2-7, with D unresolved. The V end was cut by 8 bases, the J end by 0 bases, with 2 bases between. Germline assignment: CDR1 MNHNS and CDR2 SASEGT. The CDR3 runs to 10 residues. Here the CDR3 reads CASVSYEQYF. The CDR3 nucleotides are TGTGCCAGCGTCTCCTACGAGCAGTACTTC.

This chain connects TRBV7-2 to TRBJ2-5; TRBD2 matches at 8 bases. Germline trimming cut 1 base from V and 7 bases from J; bases unmatched to any gene: 11. CDR3 length equals 16 residues. From germline, CDR1 is SGHTA and CDR2 FQGNSA. CDR3 DNA sequence: TGTGCCAGCAGCTTAGTTGGTAGCGGGGTCCGTGCGACCCAGTACTTC. Protein sequence: CASSLVGSGVRATQYF.

V gene TRBV6-1 combines with J gene TRBJ1-5; D is ambiguous. CDR3 size: 16 residues. Trimming stripped 3 bases from V and 0 bases from J, with 12 bases between. Germline loops: CDR1 MNHNS, CDR2 SASEGT. CDR3 DNA sequence: TGTGCCAGCAGTGACGTCGGCCGGGGTAGCAATCAGCCCCAGCATTTT. This sequence encodes CASSDVGRGSNQPQHF.

This chain joins TRBV6-1 and TRBJ1-1, with TRBD1 identical over 10 bases. Trimming cost V 8 bases and J 6 bases; bases outside gene matches: 12. Looked up from germline, CDR1 is MNHNS and CDR2 is SASEGT. The CDR3 consists of 15 residues. In DNA, the CDR3 is TGTGCCAGCTTCCATCCCGGGACAGGGGTGGCTGAAGCTTTCTTT. Translating it yields CASFHPGTGVAEAFF.

This clonotype was detected a few times. This chain links TRBV30 with TRBJ2-1; 8 nucleotides agree with TRBD1. The CDR3 spans 14 residues. Losses at the gene ends were 2 bases for V and 7 bases for J; bases not matched to a gene: 7. Germline CDR1 and CDR2: GTSNPN and SVGIG (reference sequence). CDR3 amino acids: CAWSRGQVGNEQFF. CDR3 nucleotides: TGTGCCTGGAGTCGGGGACAGGTAGGGAATGAGCAGTTCTTC.

Many counts were recorded for this clonotype. The chain uses TRBV6-2 or TRBV6-3 and TRBJ2-2; 11 bases map to TRBD2. Germline CDR1 reads MNHEY; CDR2 reads SVGEGT. The CDR3 spans 16 residues. V shed 0 bases and J 4 bases; nucleotides not matched to a gene: 1. The CDR3 loop reads CASSYSSGRATGELFF. CDR3 nucleotide sequence: TGTGCCAGCAGTTACTCTAGCGGGAGGGCCACCGGGGAGCTGTTTTTT.